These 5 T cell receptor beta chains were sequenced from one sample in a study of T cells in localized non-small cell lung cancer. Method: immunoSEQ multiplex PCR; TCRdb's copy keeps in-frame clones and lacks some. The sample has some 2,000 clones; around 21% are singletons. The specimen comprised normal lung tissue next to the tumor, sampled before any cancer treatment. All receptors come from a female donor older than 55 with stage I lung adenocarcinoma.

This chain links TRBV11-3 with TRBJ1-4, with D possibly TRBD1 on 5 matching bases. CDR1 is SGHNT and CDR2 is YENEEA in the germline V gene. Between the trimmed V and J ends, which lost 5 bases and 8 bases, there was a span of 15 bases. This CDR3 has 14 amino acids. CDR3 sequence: CASSRGGGGEKLFF. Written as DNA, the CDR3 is TGTGCCAGCAGCCGCGGTGGGGGGGGAGAAAAACTGTTTTTT. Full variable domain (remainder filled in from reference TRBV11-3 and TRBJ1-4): EAGVVQSPRYKIIEKKQPVAFWCNPISGHNTLYWYLQNLGQGPELLIRYENEEAVDDSQLPKDRFSAERLKGVDSTLKIQPAELGDSAVYLCASSRGGGGEKLFFGSGTQLSVL.

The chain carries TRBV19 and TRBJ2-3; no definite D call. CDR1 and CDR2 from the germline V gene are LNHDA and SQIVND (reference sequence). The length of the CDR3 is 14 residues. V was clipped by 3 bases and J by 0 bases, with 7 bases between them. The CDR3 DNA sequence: TGTGCCAGTAGTATTTTAGGGAGCACAGATACGCAGTATTTT. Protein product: CASSILGSTDTQYF.

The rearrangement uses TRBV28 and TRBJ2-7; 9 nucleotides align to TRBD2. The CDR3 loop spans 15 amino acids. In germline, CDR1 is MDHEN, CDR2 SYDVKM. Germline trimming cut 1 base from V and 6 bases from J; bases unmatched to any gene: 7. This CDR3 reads CASSLSAGGPREQYF. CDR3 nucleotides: TGTGCCAGCAGTTTATCGGCGGGAGGGCCTCGCGAGCAGTACTTC.

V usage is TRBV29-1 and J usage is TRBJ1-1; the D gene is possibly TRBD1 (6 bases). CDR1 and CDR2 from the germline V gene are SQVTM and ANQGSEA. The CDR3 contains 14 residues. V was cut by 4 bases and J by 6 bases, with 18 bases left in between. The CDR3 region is CSVVGGAADAEAFF. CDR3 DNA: TGCAGCGTTGTTGGGGGCGCGGCGGACGCTGAAGCTTTCTTT.

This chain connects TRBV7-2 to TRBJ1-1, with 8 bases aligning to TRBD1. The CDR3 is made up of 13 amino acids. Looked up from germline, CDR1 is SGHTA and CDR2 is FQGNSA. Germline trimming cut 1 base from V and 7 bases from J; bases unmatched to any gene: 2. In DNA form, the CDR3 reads TGTGCCAGCAGCTTAGGGACAGGGTATGAAGCTTTCTTT. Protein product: CASSLGTGYEAFF.